This T cell receptor beta chain was found in a study of blood T cell repertoires in COVID-19. Clones were sequenced by immunoSEQ multiplex PCR, and TCRdb holds only the in-frame ones, with some missing. Among hundreds of thousands of clones listed, 90% were seen once. Ages ranged from about 18 to 89 years, with residence in 24 US areas. The CDR3 contains 14 residues. V lost 4 bases and J lost 0, with 11 bases in between. Germline V CDR1 and CDR2: SGHRS, YFSETQ. Sequencing was done on a sample of PBMCs or T cells enriched from blood (not recorded which). The TCR originated in a woman younger than 30 with acute COVID-19. The gene calls are TRBV5-1 and TRBJ2-7; weak D call: TRBD1 (6 bases). The CDR3 nucleotides are TGCGCCAGCAGCGCCCGGGACACCTCCTACGAGCAGTACTTC. Amino acid sequence: CASSARDTSYEQYF.